These 7 T cell receptor beta chains originate from one sample sequenced in a study of blood T cell repertoires in COVID-19. Sequencing was performed with immunoSEQ multiplex PCR; in TCRdb, only in-frame clones are kept and a portion is missing. The top ten clones hold 1.5% to 2% of a sample with about 270,000 clones, around 92% of them seen once. The sample comprised PBMCs or T cells enriched from blood (not recorded which). The receptors derive from a woman aged 55-70 years who had recovered from COVID-19.

The CDR3 sequence: CSVVPSGGVYEQYF. CDR3 coding DNA: TGCAGCGTTGTGCCTAGCGGGGGGGTCTACGAGCAGTACTTC. This chain links TRBV29-1 with TRBJ2-7, with 12 bases matching TRBD2. The CDR3 has 14 residues. Unmatched junction bases numbered 4, after V lost 4 bases and J lost 3 bases. Germline CDR1 reads SQVTM; CDR2 reads ANQGSEA.

The chain joins TRBV30 to TRBJ1-1; possible D gene TRBD1, 5 bases. The CDR3 spans 13 residues. V lost 3 bases and J 2 bases, leaving 10 bases between the germline ends. Germline CDR1 GTSNPN, CDR2 SVGIG (reference sequence). Here the CDR3 DNA reads TGTGCCTGGAGAAGACAGATCAACACTGAAGCTTTCTTT. It is translated as CAWRRQINTEAFF.

This clone was detected only once. This chain joins TRBV7-8 and TRBJ2-7, with 7 bases matching TRBD1. Germline CDR1 and CDR2: SGHVS and FQNEAQ. V lost 5 bases and J lost 0; bases outside the gene matches: 10. The CDR3 loop spans 16 amino acids. The CDR3 DNA follows: TGTGCCAGCAGCCTTCCGGGACAGCTAAGCTCCTACGAGCAGTACTTC. As protein: CASSLPGQLSSYEQYF.

The V and J genes are TRBV3-1 (or the pseudogene TRBV3-2) and TRBJ2-1; D is undetermined. The CDR3 has 13 amino acids. The germline gives CDR1 LGHDT, CDR2 YNNKEL (reference sequence). Trimming left V 1 base short and J 4 bases short, with 5 bases between. In nucleotides, the CDR3 is TGTGCCAGCAGCCAAGGACTGTACAATGAGCAGTTCTTC. This codes for CASSQGLYNEQFF.

The CDR3 protein is CAWSVRDRDYNEQFF. The DNA of the CDR3 is TGTGCCTGGAGTGTACGGGACAGGGATTACAATGAGCAGTTCTTC. J is TRBJ2-1 and V is TRBV30; 9 bases are shared with TRBD1. CDR1 GTSNPN and CDR2 SVGIG come from the germline V gene (reference sequence). This CDR3 has 15 residues. V gave up 0 bases and J gave up 4 bases; unmatched junction bases: 4.

The chain employs TRBV10-1 and TRBJ2-5; the match to TRBD1 covers 7 bases. Trimming cost V 5 bases and J 1 base; bases outside gene matches: 4. The germline gives CDR1 WNHNN, CDR2 SYGVQD (reference sequence). The CDR3 totals 14 residues. CDR3 loop: CASSYHRGQETQYF. CDR3 DNA: TGCGCCAGCAGTTACCACAGGGGCCAAGAGACCCAGTACTTC.

A few counts support this clone. This same CDR3 is encoded by further DNA sequences in the sample. The rearrangement joins TRBV11-3 to TRBJ1-1; no definite D call. Trimming removed 3 bases at V and 1 base at J, with 6 bases between. Germline-derived CDR1 and CDR2 are SGHNT and YENEEA. The CDR3 is 13 residues long. The CDR3 loop reads CASSFGANTEAFF. CDR3 nucleotides: TGTGCCAGCAGCTTCGGAGCGAACACTGAAGCTTTCTTT.